This entry lists 14 T cell receptor beta chains sequenced from one sample in a study of blood T cell repertoires in COVID-19. TCRdb keeps only in-frame clones here, not all; method: immunoSEQ multiplex PCR. The sample records tens of thousands of clones, about 79% being singletons. Specimen: peripheral blood. The receptors originated from a woman in her fifties or sixties with acute or convalescent COVID-19.

The chain employs TRBV28 and TRBJ1-2; tentatively, D is TRBD1 (5 bases). Trimming shortened V by 5 bases and J by 1 base, and 14 bases separated the two germline ends. The CDR3 sequence is 15 residues long. Germline V CDR1 and CDR2: MDHEN, SYDVKM. The CDR3 nucleotides are TGTGCCAGCAGTACGGGGGTCCGAGATAACTATGGCTACACCTTC. Protein: CASSTGVRDNYGYTF.

The gene calls are TRBV4-2 and TRBJ2-3, with TRBD2 identical over 7 bases. The J segment lost 3 bases and the V segment lost 3 bases, leaving 12 bases of the junction unmatched. The CDR3 is 17 residues long. Per germline, CDR1 LGHNA and CDR2 YNFKEQ. DNA of the CDR3: TGTGCCAGCAGCCAGACACAAGCGGGACTGGGGACAGATACGCAGTATTTT. Translation: CASSQTQAGLGTDTQYF.

This clone was found once. The V call is TRBV5-1, the J call TRBJ1-2; 8 bases line up with TRBD1. V shed 0 bases and J 6 bases; nucleotides not matched to a gene: 10. CDR1 and CDR2 (germline): SGHRS, YFSETQ. The CDR3 loop spans 16 amino acids. Here the CDR3 reads CASSLESRGRPNGYTF. The CDR3 nucleotides read TGCGCCAGCAGCTTGGAGTCCAGGGGGCGTCCGAATGGCTACACCTTC. The full variable domain, its missing parts supplied by reference TRBV5-1 and TRBJ1-2, is KAGVTQTPRYLIKTRGQQVTLSCSPISGHRSVSWYQQTPGQGLQFLFEYFSETQRNKGNFPGRFSGRQFSNSRSEMNVSTLELGDSALYLCASSLESRGRPNGYTFGSGTRLTVV.

V gene TRBV27 combines with J gene TRBJ1-1; 9 bases line up with TRBD1. This CDR3 has 15 amino acids. Trimming took 5 bases from V and 3 from J; bases not matched to a gene: 7. Looked up from germline, CDR1 is MNHEY and CDR2 is SMNVEV (reference sequence). The CDR3 spells CASSPWTGAYTEAFF. CDR3 nucleotide sequence: TGTGCCAGCAGTCCCTGGACAGGGGCGTACACTGAAGCTTTCTTT.

The chain links TRBV18 to TRBJ1-3; 9 nucleotides match TRBD1. V trimming: 1 base; J trimming: 1 base; junction bases outside the gene matches: 2. Germline V gene data show CDR1 as KGHSH and CDR2 as LQKENI. CDR3 length: 16 amino acids. CDR3 DNA: TGTGCCAGCTCACCACTACAGGGGGCTTCTGGAAACACCATATATTTT. Its protein product is CASSPLQGASGNTIYF. Together with reference TRBV18 and TRBJ1-3, the CDR3 gives the full variable domain: NAGVMQNPRHLVRRRGQEARLRCSPMKGHSHVYWYRQLPEEGLKFMVYLQKENIIDESGMPKERFSAEFPKEGPSILRIQQVVRGDSAAYFCASSPLQGASGNTIYFGEGSWLTVV.

This chain joins TRBV6-6 and TRBJ1-2; D unclear. This CDR3 region has 11 residues. Deletions cut 9 bases from V and 4 bases from J, with 9 bases between. Germline V gene sequence: CDR1 MNHNY, CDR2 SVGAGI (reference sequence). The CDR3 loop is CASGQLYGYTF. The CDR3, as DNA: TGTGCCAGTGGGCAGCTCTATGGCTACACCTTC.

This rearrangement joins TRBV12-3 or TRBV12-4 to TRBJ2-7; D not resolved. The CDR3 runs 11 residues. V lost 6 bases and J lost 4, with 7 bases in between. CDR3 loop: CASSPGYEQYF. The DNA of the CDR3 is TGTGCCAGCAGCCCCGGTTACGAGCAGTACTTC.

J is TRBJ1-3 and V is TRBV28, with 9 bases fitting TRBD1. With V trimmed by 11 bases and J by 1 base, 9 bases remained unmatched. The CDR3 totals 15 residues. Germline assignment: CDR1 MDHEN and CDR2 SYDVKM. CDR3 sequence (DNA): TGTGCCTGCTATAAACAGGGGGCGTCTGGAAACACCATATATTTT. Encoded protein: CACYKQGASGNTIYF.

This clone has only one observation. The chain has TRBV29-1 and TRBJ1-1, with 9 bases aligning to TRBD1. Looked up from germline, CDR1 is SQVTM and CDR2 is ANQGSEA. The CDR3 spans 15 residues. V shed 7 bases and J 2 bases; nucleotides not matched to a gene: 11. The CDR3, as DNA: TGCAGCGCCCTAGGGACAGGGAGGACTAACACTGAAGCTTTCTTT. It codes for CSALGTGRTNTEAFF. Full variable domain (outside the CDR3, taken from reference TRBV29-1 and TRBJ1-1): SAVISQKPSRDICQRGTSLTIQCQVDSQVTMMFWYRQQPGQSLTLIATANQGSEATYESGFVIDKFPISRPNLTFSTLTVSNMSPEDSSIYLCSALGTGRTNTEAFFGQGTRLTVV.

A single count supports this clone. This chain links TRBV7-9 with TRBJ1-5; a possible D gene is TRBD1 (6 bases). The CDR3 runs 13 residues. V lost 5 bases and J lost 2, with 7 bases in between. Germline loops: CDR1 SEHNR, CDR2 FQNEAQ (reference sequence). The CDR3 sequence is CASSGQRNQPQHF. The CDR3 DNA reads as TGTGCCAGCAGCGGACAGCGCAATCAGCCCCAGCATTTT.

This clone showed up just once. The chain has TRBV18 and TRBJ1-4, with D maybe TRBD1 (6 bases). Trimming shortened V by 3 bases and J by 8 bases, and 16 bases separated the two germline ends. Germline loops: CDR1 KGHSH, CDR2 LQKENI. The CDR3 covers 15 residues. DNA of the CDR3: TGTGCCAGCTCACCCTACAGGGAACCGGGCGAAAAACTGTTTTTT. Translated, it gives CASSPYREPGEKLFF.

CDR3 protein: CASTQTGARQETQYF. As DNA, the CDR3 is TGCGCCAGCACTCAGACAGGGGCCCGCCAAGAGACCCAGTACTTC. The chain is built from TRBV5-1 and TRBJ2-5; 8 nucleotides agree with TRBD1. Germline V gives CDR1 SGHRS, CDR2 YFSETQ. With 6 bases clipped from V and 1 base from J, the junction kept 8 bases outside the gene matches. The CDR3 totals 15 residues.

The V and J genes are TRBV18 and TRBJ1-2; 8 nucleotides agree with TRBD1. V was clipped by 0 bases and J by 2 bases; unmatched bases: 2. The CDR3 is 15 residues long. The germline V gene encodes CDR1 KGHSH and CDR2 LQKENI. Here the CDR3 reads CASSPPTGGNYGYTF. In DNA form, the CDR3 reads TGTGCCAGCTCACCACCTACAGGGGGGAACTATGGCTACACCTTC.

The V call is TRBV5-1, the J call TRBJ2-5; 7 bases match TRBD2. The CDR3 is 14 amino acids. V lost 0 bases, J lost 7 bases, and 6 bases stayed unmatched. Per germline, CDR1 SGHRS and CDR2 YFSETQ. CDR3 in amino acids: CASSLVSSSGTQYF. The CDR3 DNA reads as TGCGCCAGCAGCTTGGTGTCGTCTAGCGGGACCCAGTACTTC.